The present T cell receptor beta chain was sequenced within a study of blood T cell repertoires in COVID-19. Per the authors' pipeline: It was from reference gene primer amplification that nucleated cell counts were estimated. Profiled with immunoSEQ multiplex PCR; TCRdb holds only in-frame clones, not every one. That table gives V, J and clone size, and the DNA gave D and trimming. The sample carries approximately 120,000 clones, more than 75% recorded once. Germline CDR1 and CDR2: SGHTA and FQGNSA. The CDR3 totals 15 residues. V lost 6 bases and J lost 1, with 13 bases in between. The chain couples TRBV7-2 to TRBJ1-3; D uncertain. Sequencing was performed on peripheral blood. The TCR was taken from a woman aged 45-65 years who had recovered from COVID-19. The CDR3 protein is CASSPGVRSGNTIYF. The CDR3 DNA follows: TGTGCCAGCAGTCCCGGGGTCCGGTCTGGAAACACCATATATTTT. The full variable domain, rest sourced from reference TRBV7-2 and TRBJ1-3, is GAGVSQSPSNKVTEKGKDVELRCDPISGHTALYWYRQSLGQGLEFLIYFQGNSAPDKSGLPSDRFSAERTGGSVSTLTIQRTQQEDSAVYLCASSPGVRSGNTIYFGEGSWLTVV.